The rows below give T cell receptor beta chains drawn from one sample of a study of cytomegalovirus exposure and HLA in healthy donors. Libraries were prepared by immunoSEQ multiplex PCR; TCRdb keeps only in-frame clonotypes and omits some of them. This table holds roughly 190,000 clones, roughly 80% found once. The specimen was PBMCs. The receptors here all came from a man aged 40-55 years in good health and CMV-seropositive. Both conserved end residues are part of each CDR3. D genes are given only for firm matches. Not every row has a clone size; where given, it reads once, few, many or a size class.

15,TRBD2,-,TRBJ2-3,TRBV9,CASSSSGGGTDTQYF,TGTGCCAGCAGCTCCTCGGGGGGAGGCACAGATACGCAGTATTTT
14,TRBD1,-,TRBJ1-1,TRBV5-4,CASSPATGNHQAFF,TGTGCCAGCAGCCCAGCGACAGGGAACCACCAAGCTTTCTTT
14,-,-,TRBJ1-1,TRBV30,CAWIPLDSNTEAFF,TGTGCCTGGATTCCCCTTGACAGCAACACTGAAGCTTTCTTT
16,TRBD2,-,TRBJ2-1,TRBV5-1,CASTRTSGGANNEQFF,TGCGCCAGCACCCGCACTAGCGGGGGGGCCAACAATGAGCAGTTCTTC
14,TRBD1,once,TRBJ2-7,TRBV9,CASSEGDRLYEQYF,TGTGCCAGCAGCGAGGGGGACAGGCTATACGAGCAGTACTTC
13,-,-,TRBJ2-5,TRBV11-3,CASSLEAGGTQYF,TGTGCCAGCAGCTTAGAAGCCGGGGGGACCCAGTACTTC
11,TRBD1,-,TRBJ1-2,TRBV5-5,CASSWDRGYTF,TGTGCCAGCAGCTGGGACAGGGGCTACACCTTC
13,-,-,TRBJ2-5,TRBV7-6,CASSSGNQETQYF,TGTGCCAGCAGTTCCGGGAACCAAGAGACCCAGTACTTC
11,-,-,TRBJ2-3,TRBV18,CASSYTDTQYF,TGTGCCAGCTCATATACAGATACGCAGTATTTT
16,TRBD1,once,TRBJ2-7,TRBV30,CAWSLLNRQGPYEQYF,TGTGCCTGGAGCTTACTCAATAGACAGGGCCCCTACGAGCAGTACTTC
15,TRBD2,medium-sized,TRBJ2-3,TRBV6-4,CASSDASGGRDTQYF,TGTGCCAGCAGTGATGCTAGCGGGGGCAGGGATACGCAGTATTTT